One and the same sample provided the 21 T cell receptor beta chains below, sequenced in a study of shared clonotypes between healthy human individuals. Produced via immunoSEQ multiplex PCR; TCRdb's table is partial and in-frame only. This table has about 510,000 clones, around 79% appearing once. The specimen sequenced was PBMCs. Every receptor here comes from a middle-aged woman in good health. Some clones in this sample may be carry-over from other donors' samples.

The J gene is TRBJ1-5, the V gene TRBV28; possibly TRBD1 for D (6 bases). V dropped 6 bases and J dropped 2 bases, with 29 bases sitting between them. The germline V gene has CDR1 MDHEN and CDR2 SYDVKM. This CDR3 has 20 residues. CDR3 amino acids: CASSITGQLPNWGGNQPQHF. The DNA for the CDR3 is TGTGCCAGCAGCATCACCGGACAGCTCCCCAATTGGGGGGGCAATCAGCCCCAGCATTTT. Full variable domain (outside the CDR3, taken from reference TRBV28 and TRBJ1-5): DVKVTQSSRYLVKRTGEKVFLECVQDMDHENMFWYRQDPGLGLRLIYFSYDVKMKEKGDIPEGYSVSREKKERFSLILESASTNQTSMYLCASSITGQLPNWGGNQPQHFGDGTRLSIL.

This clone was seen a few times. The chain employs TRBV9 and TRBJ1-3; D not certain. V was shortened by 3 bases and J by 0 bases, with 16 bases between the two germline ends. Germline V gene data show CDR1 as SGDLS and CDR2 as YYNGEE. This CDR3 contains 17 residues. CDR3 in DNA: TGTGCCAGCAGCGGATATGGGGAAGCAGCCTCTGGAAACACCATATATTTT. Translating it yields CASSGYGEAASGNTIYF. Combining the CDR3 with reference TRBV9 and TRBJ1-3 gives the whole variable domain DSGVTQTPKHLITATGQRVTLRCSPRSGDLSVYWYQQSLDQGLQFLIQYYNGEERAKGNILERFSAQQFPDLHSELNLSSLELGDSALYFCASSGYGEAASGNTIYFGEGSWLTVV.

This clone has only a few counts. This chain links TRBV6-4 with TRBJ2-3, with TRBD1 as a possible D gene (5 bases). Looked up from germline, CDR1 is MRHNA and CDR2 is SNTAGT. The CDR3 runs to 14 residues. The germline V and J ends were trimmed by 6 bases and 2 bases, with 12 bases remaining between them. The CDR3 is CASSLGALTDTQYF. As DNA, the CDR3 is TGTGCCAGCAGCCTAGGGGCCCTCACAGATACGCAGTATTTT.

The chain combines TRBV11-3 with TRBJ1-1, with D unclear. V dropped 5 bases and J dropped 1 base, with 8 bases sitting between them. The germline V gene encodes CDR1 SGHNT and CDR2 YENEEA. This CDR3 region has 13 residues. Here the CDR3 DNA reads TGTGCCAGCAGCGCAGAAGAGAACACTGAAGCTTTCTTT. Translating it yields CASSAEENTEAFF.

This chain's CDR3 is CASSFWGTGISQFF. Written as DNA, the CDR3 is TGTGCCAGCAGTTTCTGGGGGACAGGGATCTCGCAGTTCTTC. J is TRBJ2-1 and V is TRBV28; 9 bases fit TRBD1. The V gene end was trimmed by 3 bases and the J gene end by 12 bases; junction bases not matched to a gene: 9. The CDR3 is 14 amino acids. Per the germline V gene, CDR1 is MDHEN and CDR2 is SYDVKM. The full variable domain, in which reference TRBV28 and TRBJ2-1 provide the parts outside the CDR3, is DVKVTQSSRYLVKRTGEKVFLECVQDMDHENMFWYRQDPGLGLRLIYFSYDVKMKEKGDIPEGYSVSREKKERFSLILESASTNQTSMYLCASSFWGTGISQFFGPGTRLTVL.

This clone has just one count. The genes are TRBV7-9 and TRBJ2-7, with D perhaps matching TRBD1 or TRBD2 (5 bases each). Germline V gene lookup returns CDR1 SEHNR and CDR2 FQNEAQ (reference sequence). The germline V and J ends were trimmed by 5 bases and 2 bases, with 13 bases remaining between them. The CDR3 runs 14 residues. CDR3: CASSMVGEPYEQYF. CDR3 bases: TGTGCCAGCAGCATGGTGGGGGAACCCTACGAGCAGTACTTC.

Comment on this clone: One end of the junction varies from germline; a read error may be responsible. The chain uses TRBV7-7 and TRBJ2-5, with D possibly TRBD2 on 6 matching bases. The CDR3 length is 15 residues. Germline V CDR1 and CDR2: SSHAT, FNYEAQ (reference sequence). This chain's CDR3 is CASSLNGRGWETQYF. In DNA, the CDR3 is TGTGCTAGCAGCTTAAACGGGAGAGGGTGGGAGACCCAGTACTTC.

The sample holds a few counts of this clone. The rearrangement joins TRBV10-3 to TRBJ2-3; 9 positions match TRBD2. J gave up 0 bases and V 4 bases, and 8 bases lay outside the gene matches. The CDR3 consists of 17 residues. In germline, CDR1 is ENHRY, CDR2 SYGVKD. The CDR3 loop reads CAISGLGLAISTDTQYF. CDR3 coding DNA: TGTGCCATCAGTGGCCTCGGACTAGCGATTAGCACAGATACGCAGTATTTT.

This clone has a handful of counts. The CDR3 here is CASSPSGLMNTEAFF. The DNA for the CDR3 is TGTGCCAGCAGTCCCTCGGGCCTCATGAACACTGAAGCTTTCTTT. This chain joins TRBV6-1 and TRBJ1-1; D uncertain. CDR3 size: 15 residues. Germline CDR1 reads MNHNS; CDR2 reads SASEGT. V was shortened by 5 bases and J by 0 bases, with 13 bases between the two germline ends.

This clone was detected once. Other DNA sequences in the sample encode the same CDR3. The V and J genes are TRBV2 and TRBJ2-5, with TRBD1 identical over 10 bases. Trimming removed 7 bases from V and 5 bases from J; junction bases left unmatched: 7. Per the germline V gene, CDR1 is SNHLY and CDR2 is FYNNEI. The CDR3 sequence is 14 residues long. CDR3 DNA sequence: TGTGCCAGCACGAGGACAGGGGGTCTTGAGACCCAGTACTTC. This translates into CASTRTGGLETQYF.

This chain joins TRBV7-2 and TRBJ2-7; D may be TRBD2 (5 bases). Trimming removed 5 bases from V and 3 bases from J, with 11 bases in between. This CDR3 is 13 amino acids long. The germline gives CDR1 SGHTA, CDR2 FQGNSA. The CDR3 spells CASSTPGSYEQYF. The DNA for the CDR3 is TGTGCCAGCAGCACCCCGGGGAGCTACGAGCAGTACTTC.

The genes are TRBV13 and TRBJ2-1, with D perhaps TRBD1 or TRBD2 (5 bases each). The CDR3 totals 14 residues. Trimming left V 4 bases short and J 12 bases short, with 19 bases between. The V gene's germline CDR1 is PRHDT and CDR2 FYEKMQ (reference sequence). Here the CDR3 DNA reads TGTGCCAGCAGCTCCTCCCGGGGCAGCGGTGGGCAGTTCTTC. Translated: CASSSSRGSGGQFF.

V gene TRBV2 combines with J gene TRBJ2-6, with 11 bases matching TRBD1. This CDR3 has 15 residues. In germline, CDR1 is SNHLY, CDR2 FYNNEI. Trimming took 6 bases from V and 7 from J; bases not matched to a gene: 5. CDR3 loop: CASRGGTGGANVLTF. CDR3 sequence (DNA): TGTGCCAGCAGGGGCGGGACAGGGGGTGCCAACGTCCTGACTTTC.

The rearrangement uses TRBV21-1 and TRBJ1-5. TRBV21-1 is reported as a pseudogene. This CDR3 region has 15 residues. CDR3 DNA sequence: TGTGCCAGCAGCAAAGATCCCCCGATGGGTCAGCCCCAGCATTTT. Translated: CASSKDPPMGQPQHF.

The J gene is TRBJ1-3, the V gene TRBV2; D is unresolved. CDR1 and CDR2 (germline): SNHLY, FYNNEI. The CDR3 has 15 residues. Trimming took 6 bases from V and 0 from J, leaving 12 bases between them. The CDR3 DNA follows: TGTGCCAGCAGGGAAACAGCCAACTCTGGAAACACCATATATTTT. This codes for CASRETANSGNTIYF.

The chain uses TRBV6-6 and TRBJ1-5; perhaps TRBD1 as D (6 bases). The CDR3 is 13 amino acids. The germline gives CDR1 MNHNY, CDR2 SVGAGI (reference sequence). V was pared by 6 bases and J by 4 bases, with 10 bases between. CDR3 bases: TGTGCCAGCAGCCGGACAGAAAATCAGCCCCAGCATTTT. Protein product: CASSRTENQPQHF.

A few counts support this clone. The chain recombines TRBV6-1 with TRBJ2-7, with D possibly matching TRBD2 (5 bases). Germline CDR1 is MNHNS and CDR2 is SASEGT. The CDR3 covers 13 residues. V lost 8 bases, J lost 0 bases, and 11 bases lay in between. The CDR3 sequence: CASASGFSYEQYF. The DNA of the CDR3 is TGTGCCAGCGCCAGCGGTTTCTCCTACGAGCAGTACTTC.

The chain combines TRBV6-1 with TRBJ1-5; maybe TRBD1 (6 bases). This CDR3 comprises 15 residues. Germline V gene sequence: CDR1 MNHNS, CDR2 SASEGT. Trimming took 3 bases from V and 7 from J, leaving 16 bases between them. The CDR3 spells CASSDGLGGGQPQHF. The CDR3, as DNA: TGTGCCAGCAGTGATGGGCTGGGGGGCGGACAGCCCCAGCATTTT.

The chain couples TRBV29-1 to TRBJ2-5; no clear D gene. The J call is doubtful: the DNA matches TRBJ2-7 better. CDR3 length equals 12 residues. Germline values: CDR1 SQVTM, CDR2 ANQGSEA. CDR3 sequence reads: CSVEDGTYEQYF. The DNA for the CDR3 is TGCAGCGTTGAAGATGGCACCTACGAGCAGTACTTC.

The V call is TRBV7-8, the J call TRBJ2-1; 8 nucleotides align to TRBD1. J gave up 4 bases and V 4 bases, and 6 bases lay outside the gene matches. This CDR3 contains 15 residues. Germline values: CDR1 SGHVS, CDR2 FQNEAQ. The CDR3 coding sequence is TGTGCCAGCAGCTCCGGACAGGGAGGTTACAATGAGCAGTTCTTC. This encodes CASSSGQGGYNEQFF.

This clone appeared once. The chain couples TRBV27 to TRBJ2-2, with 7 bases matching TRBD2. The V gene end was trimmed by 3 bases and the J gene end by 0 bases; junction bases not matched to a gene: 1. This CDR3 contains 15 residues. Germline V gene sequence: CDR1 MNHEY, CDR2 SMNVEV (reference sequence). CDR3 residues: CASSLAGANTGELFF. CDR3 sequence (DNA): TGTGCCAGCAGTTTGGCGGGGGCGAACACCGGGGAGCTGTTTTTT.